These 31 T cell receptor beta chains originate from one sample sequenced in a study of blood T cell repertoires in COVID-19. Using immunoSEQ multiplex PCR, the repertoire was profiled, and TCRdb retains in-frame clones only, with some absent. The sample carries about 74,000 clones, over 75% recorded once. Specimen: peripheral blood. These receptors all come from an elderly woman with active or convalescent COVID-19.

V usage is TRBV4-1 and J usage is TRBJ1-4; 10 nucleotides align to TRBD1. The CDR3 sequence is 17 residues long. V dropped 2 bases and J dropped 7; count of bases not matched to a gene: 10. Germline values: CDR1 MGHRA, CDR2 YSYEKL. Written as DNA, the CDR3 is TGCGCCAGCAGCCAACCTGGACAGGGGGTCCGGCGTGAAAAACTGTTTTTT. As protein: CASSQPGQGVRREKLFF.

The rearrangement joins TRBV3-1 (or the pseudogene TRBV3-2) to TRBJ2-5; tentative D call: TRBD1 (5 bases). This CDR3 contains 14 residues. Germline lookup yields CDR1 LGHDT and CDR2 YNNKEL (reference sequence). Trimming pared 7 bases from V and 4 bases from J, leaving 16 bases between. CDR3 sequence: CASNPEAQGETQYF. DNA of the CDR3: TGTGCCAGCAACCCTGAGGCGCAGGGAGAGACCCAGTACTTC.

The chain carries TRBV3-1 (or the pseudogene TRBV3-2) and TRBJ1-1, with TRBD1 matching over 8 bases. J was trimmed by 8 bases and V by 1 base; bases with no gene match: 3. Germline assignment: CDR1 LGHDT and CDR2 YNNKEL (reference sequence). The length of the CDR3 is 13 residues. In nucleotides, the CDR3 is TGTGCCAGCAGCCAAGGGGACAGGACCGAAGCTTTCTTT. Translated: CASSQGDRTEAFF.

The chain links TRBV3-1 (or the pseudogene TRBV3-2) to TRBJ1-3; D is uncertain. Germline assignment: CDR1 LGHDT and CDR2 YNNKEL (reference sequence). V was pared by 0 bases and J by 0 bases, with 9 bases between. This CDR3 is built from 16 residues. CDR3 nucleotides: TGTGCCAGCAGCCAAGAACGATTCTACTCTGGAAACACCATATATTTT. Translated, it gives CASSQERFYSGNTIYF.

This clone was counted a few times. CDR3 region: CASRGGGSSAGELFF. The CDR3 DNA is TGTGCCAGCCGGGGGGGTGGATCCTCGGCCGGGGAGCTGTTTTTT. The rearrangement links TRBV6-5 to TRBJ2-2; 8 positions agree with TRBD2. The CDR3 is made up of 15 amino acids. Germline values: CDR1 MNHEY, CDR2 SVGAGI. The junction had 11 bases not matched to a gene; V was cut back by 8 bases and J by 6 bases.

The rearrangement uses TRBV5-1 and TRBJ2-7; 9 bases fit TRBD1. Germline V gives CDR1 SGHRS, CDR2 YFSETQ. This CDR3 is built from 16 residues. The ends lost 0 bases at V and 4 bases at J; junction bases unmatched: 8. The chain's CDR3 is CASSLGFGTGRYEQYF. CDR3 coding DNA: TGCGCCAGCAGCTTGGGATTCGGGACAGGGAGGTACGAGCAGTACTTC.

This clone was counted once. The chain has TRBV2 and TRBJ1-2; possible D gene TRBD1, 6 bases. The CDR3 loop spans 14 amino acids. Trimming left V 7 bases short and J 4 bases short, with 16 bases between. Germline assignment: CDR1 SNHLY and CDR2 FYNNEI. The CDR3 DNA is TGTGCCAGCAACCAAGACAGGCGGTTCTATGGCTACACCTTC. The encoded protein is CASNQDRRFYGYTF.

V gene TRBV5-4 combines with J gene TRBJ2-1; TRBD2 matches at 8 bases. The junction had 6 bases not matched to a gene; V was cut back by 1 base and J by 9 bases. The CDR3 extends over 14 amino acids. Germline CDR1 is SGHNT and CDR2 is YYREEE (reference sequence). The DNA of the CDR3 is TGTGCCAGCAGCTTGAAGGGACTAGAGGGTGAGCAGTTCTTC. This translates into CASSLKGLEGEQFF. The full variable domain, in which reference TRBV5-4 and TRBJ2-1 provide the parts outside the CDR3, is ETGVTQSPTHLIKTRGQQVTLRCSSQSGHNTVSWYQQALGQGPQFIFQYYREEENGRGNFPPRFSGLQFPNYSSELNVNALELDDSALYLCASSLKGLEGEQFFGPGTRLTVL.

The V and J genes are TRBV5-1 and TRBJ1-3, with D possibly being TRBD1 (5 bases). This CDR3 spans 15 amino acids. The V gene's germline CDR1 is SGHRS and CDR2 YFSETQ. V was trimmed by 4 bases and J by 0 bases, leaving 11 bases between them. DNA of the CDR3: TGCGCCAGCAGCGTCGGGGGTAACTCTGGAAACACCATATATTTT. Residues: CASSVGGNSGNTIYF.

The V and J genes are TRBV7-8 and TRBJ1-5; D gene unclear. CDR1 SGHVS and CDR2 FQNEAQ come from the germline V gene. The germline V and J ends were trimmed by 1 base and 5 bases, with 6 bases remaining between them. The CDR3 length is 13 residues. The CDR3 loop is CASSLERDQPQHF. DNA of the CDR3: TGTGCCAGCAGCTTAGAACGGGATCAGCCCCAGCATTTT.

V is TRBV7-8 and J is TRBJ2-1; D is uncertain. Germline V gene data show CDR1 as SGHVS and CDR2 as FQNEAQ. With 2 bases removed from V and 7 bases from J, the gap between germline ends came to 6 bases. CDR3 size: 12 residues. The CDR3 DNA is TGTGCCAGCAGCTTAACTCGGAATGAGCAGTTCTTC. Translated, it gives CASSLTRNEQFF.

V usage is TRBV9 and J usage is TRBJ2-1, with TRBD2 identical over 12 bases. J lost 7 bases, V lost 4 bases, and 9 bases had no gene match. This CDR3 has 16 amino acids. Germline assignment: CDR1 SGDLS and CDR2 YYNGEE. CDR3 sequence reads: CASSNTLAGGRNEQFF. Written as DNA, the CDR3 is TGTGCCAGCAGCAACACGCTAGCGGGGGGGCGTAATGAGCAGTTCTTC. Full variable domain (outside the CDR3, taken from reference TRBV9 and TRBJ2-1): DSGVTQTPKHLITATGQRVTLRCSPRSGDLSVYWYQQSLDQGLQFLIQYYNGEERAKGNILERFSAQQFPDLHSELNLSSLELGDSALYFCASSNTLAGGRNEQFFGPGTRLTVL.

The rearrangement links TRBV6-5 to TRBJ2-7, with D possibly being TRBD1 (5 bases). The CDR3 loop spans 12 amino acids. Between the trimmed V and J ends, which lost 10 bases and 2 bases, there was a span of 12 bases. The germline V gene has CDR1 MNHEY and CDR2 SVGAGI. CDR3 sequence reads: CATKGPTYEQYF. The CDR3 DNA reads as TGTGCCACCAAGGGGCCGACCTACGAGCAGTACTTC.

This chain links TRBV12-3 or TRBV12-4 with TRBJ1-2, with a weak D call TRBD1 (6 bases). V was trimmed by 8 bases and J by 4 bases, leaving 14 bases between them. This CDR3 comprises 13 residues. CDR3 protein: CASRQAATYGYTF. Written as DNA, the CDR3 is TGTGCCAGCCGACAGGCAGCGACCTATGGCTACACCTTC.

The chain recombines TRBV4-3 with TRBJ2-3; the D is unclear. The CDR3 covers 15 residues. Germline CDR1 LGHNA, CDR2 YSLEER. Trimming cost V 4 bases and J 6 bases, with 17 bases left between them. CDR3 in DNA: TGCGCCAGCAGCCCCCGGGTATCAATCGTGGATACGCAGTATTTT. Its protein is CASSPRVSIVDTQYF.

This clone has only a few counts. The genes are TRBV20-1 and TRBJ1-1; D not certain. From germline, CDR1 is DFQATT and CDR2 SNEGSKA (reference sequence). The CDR3 totals 13 residues. Trimming took 3 bases from V and 0 from J, leaving 8 bases between them. The CDR3 reads CSASPVVNTEAFF. CDR3 coding DNA: TGCAGTGCTAGTCCCGTAGTGAACACTGAAGCTTTCTTT.

The V call is TRBV28, the J call TRBJ2-7, with TRBD2 as a possible D gene (5 bases). Trimming left V 5 bases short and J 4 bases short, with 15 bases between. From germline, CDR1 is MDHEN and CDR2 SYDVKM. The CDR3 length is 14 residues. The CDR3 is CASSTTGGSYEQYF. The CDR3 DNA is TGTGCCAGCAGTACTACCGGTGGGAGTTACGAGCAGTACTTC.

The V and J genes are TRBV25-1 and TRBJ2-7; D is uncertain. Trimming removed 5 bases at V and 6 bases at J, with 17 bases between. Germline V CDR1 and CDR2: MGHDK, SYGVNS. The CDR3 length is 14 residues. The CDR3 sequence is CASSPRSPLGEQYF. Written as DNA, the CDR3 is TGTGCCAGCAGTCCCCGGTCCCCCCTCGGCGAGCAGTACTTC.

V is TRBV27 and J is TRBJ2-3; D might be TRBD2 (5 bases). The CDR3 is 12 amino acids. Germline assignment: CDR1 MNHEY and CDR2 SMNVEV (reference sequence). V was pared by 2 bases and J by 11 bases, with 11 bases between. CDR3 sequence: CASSLRGEGQYF. The DNA for the CDR3 is TGTGCCAGCAGTTTACGGGGAGAGGGGCAGTATTTT.

The CDR3 is CASSQTSGGSFKTQYF. The DNA for the CDR3 is TGCGCCAGCAGCCAGACTAGCGGGGGGAGTTTCAAGACCCAGTACTTC. The chain has TRBV5-1 and TRBJ2-5; 13 bases are shared with TRBD2. The CDR3 length is 16 residues. The ends lost 4 bases at V and 6 bases at J; junction bases unmatched: 9. Germline assignment: CDR1 SGHRS and CDR2 YFSETQ.

This clone has more than one count but fewer than ten. The V and J genes are TRBV3-1 (or the pseudogene TRBV3-2) and TRBJ2-7; 12 bases fit TRBD2. The J segment lost 6 bases and the V segment lost 5 bases, leaving 17 bases of the junction unmatched. This CDR3 has 18 amino acids. The germline V gene encodes CDR1 LGHDT and CDR2 YNNKEL (reference sequence). Here the CDR3 reads CASSAKLAGGSGGVEQYF. Written as DNA, the CDR3 is TGTGCCAGCAGCGCTAAACTAGCGGGGGGAAGTGGCGGCGTCGAGCAGTACTTC.

The chain joins TRBV4-1 to TRBJ1-6; D is unclear. The CDR3 extends over 13 amino acids. Trimming removed 8 bases from V and 4 bases from J, with 9 bases in between. CDR1 and CDR2 from the germline V gene are MGHRA and YSYEKL. Written as DNA, the CDR3 is TGCGCCAGCCAAGCCGGGTATAATTCACCCCTCCACTTT. Translated, it gives CASQAGYNSPLHF.

The gene calls are TRBV6-1 and TRBJ2-2, with 9 bases lining up with TRBD2. The length of the CDR3 is 17 residues. Germline V lookup: CDR1 MNHNS, CDR2 SASEGT. The ends lost 1 base at V and 5 bases at J; junction bases unmatched: 8. CDR3 loop: CASSEGLAVPRTGELFF. The CDR3 coding sequence is TGTGCCAGCAGTGAAGGACTAGCGGTTCCGAGGACCGGGGAGCTGTTTTTT.

The J gene is TRBJ1-3, the V gene TRBV9; D call uncertain. CDR3 size: 14 residues. V was trimmed by 0 bases and J by 1 base, leaving 5 bases between them. Germline CDR1 reads SGDLS; CDR2 reads YYNGEE. In DNA, the CDR3 is TGTGCCAGCAGCGTAGATTCATCTGGAAACACCATATATTTT. Protein: CASSVDSSGNTIYF.

The V gene is TRBV7-9, the J gene TRBJ1-3, with a weak D call TRBD1 (6 bases). This CDR3 is 13 amino acids long. V lost 5 bases, J lost 8 bases, and 13 bases lay in between. Germline V gene data show CDR1 as SEHNR and CDR2 as FQNEAQ (reference sequence). The chain's CDR3 is CASSASGADTIYF. The CDR3 DNA reads as TGTGCCAGCAGCGCATCAGGGGCAGACACCATATATTTT. The full variable domain, its missing parts supplied by reference TRBV7-9 and TRBJ1-3, is DTGVSQNPRHKITKRGQNVTFRCDPISEHNRLYWYRQTLGQGPEFLTYFQNEAQLEKSRLLSDRFSAERPKGSFSTLEIQRTEQGDSAMYLCASSASGADTIYFGEGSWLTVV.

The genes are TRBV2 and TRBJ2-2; possibly TRBD1 for D (5 bases). Germline loops: CDR1 SNHLY, CDR2 FYNNEI. V was pared by 8 bases and J by 4 bases, with 14 bases between. The CDR3 has 14 amino acids. The CDR3 protein is CASLRQGFTGELFF. The DNA of the CDR3 is TGTGCCAGCCTGAGGCAGGGTTTCACCGGGGAGCTGTTTTTT.

The count of this clone is one. This rearrangement joins TRBV30 to TRBJ2-2, with 7 bases that match TRBD1. With V trimmed by 4 bases and J by 7 bases, 12 bases remained unmatched. The CDR3 totals 15 residues. The germline CDR1 and CDR2 sequences are GTSNPN and SVGIG (reference sequence). CDR3 amino acids: CAWTITGVSGGELFF. The CDR3 DNA follows: TGTGCCTGGACAATTACAGGGGTTTCGGGCGGGGAGCTGTTTTTT. Looking up the rest from reference TRBV30 and TRBJ2-2 gives the full variable domain: SQTIHQWPATLVQPVGSPLSLECTVEGTSNPNLYWYRQAAGRGLQLLFYSVGIGQISSEVPQNLSASRPQDRQFILSSKKLLLSDSGFYLCAWTITGVSGGELFFGEGSRLTVL.

V gene TRBV4-2 combines with J gene TRBJ2-3; 9 nucleotides match TRBD2. The CDR3 runs 15 residues. Germline V gives CDR1 LGHNA, CDR2 YNFKEQ. Trimming took 2 bases from V and 2 from J; bases not matched to a gene: 2. CDR3 loop: CASSQIAGATDTQYF. CDR3 bases: TGTGCCAGCAGCCAAATAGCGGGGGCCACAGATACGCAGTATTTT.

V and J are TRBV7-2 and TRBJ2-2, with D tentatively TRBD1 (6 bases). Trimming removed 5 bases at V and 0 bases at J, with 13 bases between. The CDR3 is 16 amino acids. Germline loops: CDR1 SGHTA, CDR2 FQGNSA. The CDR3 region is CASSVTRQANTGELFF. The CDR3 bases are TGTGCCAGCAGCGTAACCCGACAGGCGAACACCGGGGAGCTGTTTTTT.

V usage is TRBV27 and J usage is TRBJ1-6; TRBD1 is a possible D gene (5 bases). This CDR3 has 14 residues. Trimming stripped 4 bases from V and 10 bases from J, with 14 bases between. Germline V gene data show CDR1 as MNHEY and CDR2 as SMNVEV (reference sequence). Written as DNA, the CDR3 is TGTGCCAGCAGTTCGTCGGGGGGGTGGTCACCCCTCCACTTT. It translates to CASSSSGGWSPLHF.

The gene calls are TRBV4-2 and TRBJ2-3, with 9 bases fitting TRBD2. Germline loops: CDR1 LGHNA, CDR2 YNFKEQ. Trimming at V came to 0 bases and at J to 4 bases, leaving 14 bases not matched to a gene. The CDR3 runs to 19 residues. The CDR3 spells CASSQDSRRTSVFADTQYF. DNA of the CDR3: TGTGCCAGCAGCCAAGATTCCCGCCGGACTAGCGTTTTTGCAGATACGCAGTATTTT.